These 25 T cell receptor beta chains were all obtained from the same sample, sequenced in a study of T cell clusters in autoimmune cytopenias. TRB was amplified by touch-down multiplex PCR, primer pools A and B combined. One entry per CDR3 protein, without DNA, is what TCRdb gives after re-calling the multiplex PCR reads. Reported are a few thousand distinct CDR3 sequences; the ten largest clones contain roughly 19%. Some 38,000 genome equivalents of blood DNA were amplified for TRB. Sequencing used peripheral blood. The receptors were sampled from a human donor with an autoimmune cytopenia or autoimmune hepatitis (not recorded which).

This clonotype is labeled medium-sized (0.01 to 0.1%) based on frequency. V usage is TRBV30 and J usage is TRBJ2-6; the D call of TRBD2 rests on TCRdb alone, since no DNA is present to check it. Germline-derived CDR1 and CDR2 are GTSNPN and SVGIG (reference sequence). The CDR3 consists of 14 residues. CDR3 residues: CAWAKRGAPSVLTF.

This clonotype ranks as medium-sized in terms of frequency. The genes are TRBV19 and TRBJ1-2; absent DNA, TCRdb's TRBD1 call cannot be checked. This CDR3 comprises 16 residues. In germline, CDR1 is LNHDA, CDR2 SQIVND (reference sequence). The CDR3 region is CASSFGQGEGPYGYTF.

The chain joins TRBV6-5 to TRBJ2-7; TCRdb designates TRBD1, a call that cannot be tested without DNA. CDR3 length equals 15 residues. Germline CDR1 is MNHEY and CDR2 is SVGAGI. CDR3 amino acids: CASSKPGQGAYEQYF.

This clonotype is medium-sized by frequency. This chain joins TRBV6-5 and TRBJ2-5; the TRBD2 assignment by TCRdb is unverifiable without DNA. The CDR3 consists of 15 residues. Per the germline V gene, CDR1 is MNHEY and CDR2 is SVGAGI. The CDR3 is CASSYRTPTEETQYF.

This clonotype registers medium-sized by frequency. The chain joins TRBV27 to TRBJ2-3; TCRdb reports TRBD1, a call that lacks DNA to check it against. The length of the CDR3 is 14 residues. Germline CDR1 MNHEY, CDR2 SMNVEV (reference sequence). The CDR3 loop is CASSSMGLGDTQYF.

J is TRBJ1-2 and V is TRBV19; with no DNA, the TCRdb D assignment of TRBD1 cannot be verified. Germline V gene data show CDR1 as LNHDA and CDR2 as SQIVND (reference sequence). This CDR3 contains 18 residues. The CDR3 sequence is CASSIDVSGTGFRNGYTF.

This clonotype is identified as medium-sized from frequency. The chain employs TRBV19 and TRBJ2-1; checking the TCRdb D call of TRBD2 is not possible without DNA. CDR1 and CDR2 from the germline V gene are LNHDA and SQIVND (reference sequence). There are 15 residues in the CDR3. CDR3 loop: CASSVSGASGDEQFF.

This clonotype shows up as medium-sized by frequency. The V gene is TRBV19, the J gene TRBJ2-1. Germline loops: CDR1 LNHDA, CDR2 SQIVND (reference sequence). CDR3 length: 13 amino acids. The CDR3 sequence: CASSIGRYNEQFF.

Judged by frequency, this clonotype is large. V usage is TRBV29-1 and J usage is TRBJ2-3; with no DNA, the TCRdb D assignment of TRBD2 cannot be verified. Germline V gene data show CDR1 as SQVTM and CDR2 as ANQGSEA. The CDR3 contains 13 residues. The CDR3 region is CSVEGPGTDTQYF.

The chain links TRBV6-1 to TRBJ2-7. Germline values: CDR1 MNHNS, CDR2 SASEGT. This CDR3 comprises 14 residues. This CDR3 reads CASSEFHGIYEQYF.

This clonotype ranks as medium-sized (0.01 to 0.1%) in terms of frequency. The CDR3 is CASSTGGRWQPQHF. The J gene is TRBJ1-5, the V gene TRBV19. CDR3 length: 14 residues. Germline CDR1 LNHDA, CDR2 SQIVND (reference sequence).

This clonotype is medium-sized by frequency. The CDR3 here is CASSPGLAVLEQYF. J is TRBJ2-7 and V is TRBV12-3 or TRBV12-4; lacking DNA, the TRBD2 call made by TCRdb goes unchecked. This CDR3 spans 14 amino acids.

The CDR3 here is CASSLAGKSYEQYF. The gene calls are TRBV5-1 and TRBJ2-7. The CDR3 extends over 14 amino acids. From germline, CDR1 is SGHRS and CDR2 YFSETQ.

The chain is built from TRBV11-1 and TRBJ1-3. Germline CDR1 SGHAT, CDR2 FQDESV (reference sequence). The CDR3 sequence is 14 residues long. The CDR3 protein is CASSFESSGNTIYF.

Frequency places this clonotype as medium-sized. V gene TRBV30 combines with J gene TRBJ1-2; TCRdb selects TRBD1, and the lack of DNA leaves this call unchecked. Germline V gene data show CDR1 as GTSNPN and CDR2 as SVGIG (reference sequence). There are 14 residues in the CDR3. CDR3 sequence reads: CAWIGEGMRNGYTF.

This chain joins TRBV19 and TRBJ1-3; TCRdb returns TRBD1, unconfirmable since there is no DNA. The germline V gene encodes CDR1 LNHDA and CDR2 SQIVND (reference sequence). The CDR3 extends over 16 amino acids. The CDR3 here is CASRVTGEISGNTIYF.

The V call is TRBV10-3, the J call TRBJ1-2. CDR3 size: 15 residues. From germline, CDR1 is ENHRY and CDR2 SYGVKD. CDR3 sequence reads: CAISEPGRTRGGYTF.

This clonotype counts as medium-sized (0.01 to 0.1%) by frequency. The CDR3 region is CASRNHRAPQETQYF. The rearrangement joins TRBV19 to TRBJ2-5; no DNA is available, so the TRBD2 call from TCRdb remains unchecked. The CDR3 spans 15 residues. Germline CDR1 and CDR2: LNHDA and SQIVND (reference sequence).

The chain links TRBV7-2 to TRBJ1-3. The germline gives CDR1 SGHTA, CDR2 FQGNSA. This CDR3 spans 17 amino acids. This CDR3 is CASSLAEGYTVGNTIYF.

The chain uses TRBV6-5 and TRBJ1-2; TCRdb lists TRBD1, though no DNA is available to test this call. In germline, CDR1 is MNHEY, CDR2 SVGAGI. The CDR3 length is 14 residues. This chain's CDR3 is CASSYDPLNYGYTF.

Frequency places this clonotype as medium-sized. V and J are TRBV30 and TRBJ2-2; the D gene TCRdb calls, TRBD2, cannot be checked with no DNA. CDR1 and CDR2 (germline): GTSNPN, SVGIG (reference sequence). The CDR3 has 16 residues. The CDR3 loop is CAWSVRAGGDTGELFF.

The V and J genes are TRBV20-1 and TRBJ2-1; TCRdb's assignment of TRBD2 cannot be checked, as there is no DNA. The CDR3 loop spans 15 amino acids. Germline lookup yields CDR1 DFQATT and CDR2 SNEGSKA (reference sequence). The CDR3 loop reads CSARADYLGGNEQFF.

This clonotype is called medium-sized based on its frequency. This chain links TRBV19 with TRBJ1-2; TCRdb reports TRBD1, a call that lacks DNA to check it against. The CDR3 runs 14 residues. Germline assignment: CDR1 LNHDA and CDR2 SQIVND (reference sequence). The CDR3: CASSASPGGYGYTF.

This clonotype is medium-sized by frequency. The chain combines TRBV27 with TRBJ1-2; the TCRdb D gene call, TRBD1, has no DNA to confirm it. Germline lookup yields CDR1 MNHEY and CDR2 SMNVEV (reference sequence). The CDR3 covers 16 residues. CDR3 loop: CASSSAPGTVAYGYTF.

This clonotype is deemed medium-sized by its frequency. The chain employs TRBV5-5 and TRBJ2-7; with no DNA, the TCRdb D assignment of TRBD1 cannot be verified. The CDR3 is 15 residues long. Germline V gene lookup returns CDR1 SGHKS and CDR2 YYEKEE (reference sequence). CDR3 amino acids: CASSLGWGTGDEQYF. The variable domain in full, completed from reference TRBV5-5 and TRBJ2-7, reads DAGVTQSPTHLIKTRGQQVTLRCSPISGHKSVSWYQQVLGQGPQFIFQYYEKEERGRGNFPDRFSARQFPNYSSELNVNALLLGDSALYLCASSLGWGTGDEQYFGPGTRLTVT.